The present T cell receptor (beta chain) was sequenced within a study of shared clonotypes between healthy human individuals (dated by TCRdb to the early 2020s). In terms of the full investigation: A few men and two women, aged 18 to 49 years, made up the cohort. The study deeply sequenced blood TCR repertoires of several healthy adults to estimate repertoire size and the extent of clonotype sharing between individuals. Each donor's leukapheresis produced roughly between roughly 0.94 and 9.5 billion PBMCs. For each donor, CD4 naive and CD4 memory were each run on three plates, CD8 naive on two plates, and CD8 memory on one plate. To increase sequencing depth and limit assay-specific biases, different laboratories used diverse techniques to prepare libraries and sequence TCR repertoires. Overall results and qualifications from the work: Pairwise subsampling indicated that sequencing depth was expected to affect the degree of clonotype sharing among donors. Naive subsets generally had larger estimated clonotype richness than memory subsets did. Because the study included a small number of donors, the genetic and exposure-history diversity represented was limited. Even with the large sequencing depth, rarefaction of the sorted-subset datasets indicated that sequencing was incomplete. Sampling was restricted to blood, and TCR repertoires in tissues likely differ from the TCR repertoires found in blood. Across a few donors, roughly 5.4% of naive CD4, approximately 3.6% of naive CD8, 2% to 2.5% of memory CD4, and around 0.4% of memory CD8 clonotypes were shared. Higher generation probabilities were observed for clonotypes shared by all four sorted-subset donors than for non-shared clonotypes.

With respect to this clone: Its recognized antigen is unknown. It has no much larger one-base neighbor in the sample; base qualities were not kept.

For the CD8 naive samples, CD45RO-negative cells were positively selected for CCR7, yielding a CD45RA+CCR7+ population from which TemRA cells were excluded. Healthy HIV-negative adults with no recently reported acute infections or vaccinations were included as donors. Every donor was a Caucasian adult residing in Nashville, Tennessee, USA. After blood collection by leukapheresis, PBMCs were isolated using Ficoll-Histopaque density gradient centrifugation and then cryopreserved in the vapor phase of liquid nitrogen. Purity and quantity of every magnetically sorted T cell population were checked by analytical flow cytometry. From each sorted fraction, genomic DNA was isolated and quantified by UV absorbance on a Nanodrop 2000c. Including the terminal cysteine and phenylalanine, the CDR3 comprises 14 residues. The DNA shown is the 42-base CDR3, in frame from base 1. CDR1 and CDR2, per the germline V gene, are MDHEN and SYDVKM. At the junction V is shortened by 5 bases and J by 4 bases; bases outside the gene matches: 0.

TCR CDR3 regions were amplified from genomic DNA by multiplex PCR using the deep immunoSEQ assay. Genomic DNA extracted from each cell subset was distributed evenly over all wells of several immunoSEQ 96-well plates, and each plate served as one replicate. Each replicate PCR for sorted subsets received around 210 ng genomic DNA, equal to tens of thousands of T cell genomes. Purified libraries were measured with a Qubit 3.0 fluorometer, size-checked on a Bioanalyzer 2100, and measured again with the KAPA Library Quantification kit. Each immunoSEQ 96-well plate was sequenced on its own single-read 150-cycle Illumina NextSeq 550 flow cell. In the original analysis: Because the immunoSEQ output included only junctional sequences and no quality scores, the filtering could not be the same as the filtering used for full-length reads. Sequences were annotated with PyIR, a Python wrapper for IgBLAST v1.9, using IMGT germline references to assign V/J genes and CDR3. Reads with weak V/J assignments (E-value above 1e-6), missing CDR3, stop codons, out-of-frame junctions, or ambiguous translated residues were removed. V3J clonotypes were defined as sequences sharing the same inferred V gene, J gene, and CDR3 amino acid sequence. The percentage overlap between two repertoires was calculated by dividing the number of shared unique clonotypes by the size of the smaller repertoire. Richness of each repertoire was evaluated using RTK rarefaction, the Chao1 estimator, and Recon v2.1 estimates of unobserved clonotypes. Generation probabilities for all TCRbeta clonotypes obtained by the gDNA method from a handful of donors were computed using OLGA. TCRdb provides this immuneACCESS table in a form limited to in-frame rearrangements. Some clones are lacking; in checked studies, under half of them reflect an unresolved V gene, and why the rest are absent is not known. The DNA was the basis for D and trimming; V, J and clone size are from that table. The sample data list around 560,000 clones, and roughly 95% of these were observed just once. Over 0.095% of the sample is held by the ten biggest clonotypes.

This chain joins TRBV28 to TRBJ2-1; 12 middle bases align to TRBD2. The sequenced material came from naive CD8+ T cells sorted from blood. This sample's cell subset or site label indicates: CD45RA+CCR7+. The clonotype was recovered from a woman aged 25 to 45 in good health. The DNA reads TGTGCCAGCAGTGGACTAGCGGGATACAATGAGCAGTTCTTC. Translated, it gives CASSGLAGYNEQFF.